This is a list of T cell receptor beta chains from one sample in a study of T-cell memory formation after mild COVID-19. TCRdb passed the 5' RACE reads through MiXCR, listing each CDR3 protein once. Of some 180,000 distinct CDR3 sequences in the sample, approximately 13% were seen once. Sequences were obtained from PBMCs or a T cell subset sorted from them (not recorded which). These receptors were obtained from a man aged 18 to 29 who had mild COVID-19 (a few samples of this study predate the infection). Cell type and time point are not known. Each CDR3 is given with its conserved first and last residue. Fields, in order: V gene, D gene, clone size, J gene, CDR3 protein, CDR3 DNA. D genes are given only for firm matches. A clone size is listed for some rows: how often the clone was seen (once, few, many), or a class if it is expanded.

>TRBV5-1|NA|NA|TRBJ2-6
CASSFRAWGAGANVLTF
TGCGCCAGCAGCTTCAGGGCATGGGGGGCTGGGGCCAACGTCCTGACTTTC
>TRBV5-1|TRBD1|NA|TRBJ2-5
CASSPSGQGDLLYF
TGCGCCAGCAGCCCTTCGGGACAGGGGGACCTACTGTACTTC
>TRBV6-5|TRBD2|few|TRBJ2-3
CASSYPRLAGGPDTQYF
TGTGCCAGCAGTTACCCCCGGCTAGCGGGGGGCCCGGATACGCAGTATTTT
>TRBV28|NA|NA|TRBJ1-1
CASNSPSRGTEAFF
TGTGCCAGCAATTCCCCCTCCAGAGGCACTGAAGCTTTCTTT
>TRBV7-8|TRBD1|many|TRBJ2-1
CASSLAGQDFNEQFF
TGTGCCAGCAGCTTAGCGGGACAGGATTTCAATGAGCAGTTCTTC
>TRBV4-1|TRBD1|few|TRBJ1-6
CASSQSQGSYNSPLHF
TGCGCCAGCAGCCAATCACAGGGGTCCTATAATTCACCCCTCCACTTT
>TRBV28|TRBD2|NA|TRBJ2-3
CASSPQGLETQYF
TGTGCCAGCAGTCCTCAGGGACTAGAAACGCAGTATTTT
>TRBV4-1|TRBD1|few|TRBJ1-1
CASSRPRRGQLSTEAFF
TGCGCCAGCAGCCGCCCGCGGAGGGGGCAACTATCGACTGAAGCTTTCTTT
>TRBV7-2|NA|many|TRBJ2-5
CASSLVTGPQETQYF
TGTGCCAGCAGCTTAGTTACCGGGCCCCAAGAGACCCAGTACTTC
>TRBV7-2|NA|NA|TRBJ1-3
CASSFGGNTIYF
TGTGCCAGCAGCTTCGGCGGAAACACCATATATTTT
>TRBV7-2|NA|NA|TRBJ1-1
CASSSDMNTEAFF
TGTGCCAGCAGCTCCGATATGAACACTGAAGCTTTCTTT
>TRBV12-3/TRBV12-4|NA|NA|TRBJ1-5
CASSPIGDKPQHF
TGTGCCAGCAGCCCTATCGGCGACAAGCCCCAGCATTTT
>TRBV20-1|NA|few|TRBJ2-5
CSASGVGGSHFSLYF
TGCAGTGCTTCGGGGGTCGGCGGATCCCATTTTTCGCTGTACTTC
>TRBV5-1|NA|NA|TRBJ1-4
CASSLGPATNEKLFF
TGCGCCAGCAGCTTGGGACCGGCAACTAATGAAAAACTGTTTTTT
>TRBV20-1|NA|many|TRBJ1-5
CSARAYSNQPQHF
TGCAGTGCTAGAGCGTATAGCAATCAGCCCCAGCATTTT
>TRBV4-1|TRBD1|NA|TRBJ1-4
CASSQVVSGQRNEKLFF
TGCGCCAGCAGCCAAGTGGTCTCGGGACAGCGCAATGAAAAACTGTTTTTT
>TRBV7-9|NA|NA|TRBJ2-2
CASSRDGSNTGELFF
TGTGCCAGCAGCAGGGACGGATCGAACACCGGGGAGCTGTTTTTT
>TRBV7-3|NA|NA|TRBJ2-2
CASSSLSAGELFF
TGTGCCAGCAGCTCCCTTTCTGCCGGGGAGCTGTTTTTT
>TRBV12-3/TRBV12-4|TRBD2|NA|TRBJ2-2
CASSPLAGETGELFF
TGTGCCAGCAGTCCCCTAGCGGGGGAGACCGGGGAGCTGTTTTTT
>TRBV27|TRBD1|NA|TRBJ2-1
CASTRTGNYNEQFF
TGTGCCAGCACTCGGACAGGGAACTACAATGAGCAGTTCTTC
>TRBV6-5|TRBD1|NA|TRBJ1-3
CASSYSGTGRVNTIYF
TGTGCCAGCAGTTATTCGGGGACAGGGAGGGTAAACACCATATATTTT
>TRBV12-3/TRBV12-4|NA|NA|TRBJ1-2
CASRGTLAGYGYTF
TGTGCCAGCAGAGGGACCTTGGCGGGCTATGGCTACACCTTC
>TRBV10-2|NA|many|TRBJ1-5
CASTEGLANQPQHF
TGCGCCAGCACGGAGGGGCTCGCGAATCAGCCCCAGCATTTT
>TRBV7-3|NA|few|TRBJ2-6
CASSAKAAGANVLTF
TGTGCCAGCAGCGCCAAGGCTGCTGGGGCCAACGTCCTGACTTTC
>TRBV11-2|NA|few|TRBJ1-1
CASSLSRGNTEAFF
TGTGCCAGCAGCTTATCCCGGGGGAACACTGAAGCTTTCTTT
>TRBV5-1|NA|few|TRBJ1-1
CASSFTGGTGGRTEAFF
TGCGCCAGCAGCTTTACTGGTGGAACAGGCGGGCGCACTGAAGCTTTCTTT
>TRBV12-3/TRBV12-4|NA|few|TRBJ1-2
CASSLGVYGYTF
TGTGCCAGCAGTTTAGGAGTCTATGGCTACACCTTC
>TRBV18|NA|few|TRBJ1-2
CASSPGVNYGYTF
TGTGCCAGCTCACCCGGGGTTAACTATGGCTACACCTTC
>TRBV20-1|NA|few|TRBJ1-2
CSASEQEGYGYTF
TGCAGTGCTAGTGAACAAGAGGGCTATGGCTACACCTTC
>TRBV3-1|TRBD1|NA|TRBJ2-2
CASSQDTGAMGELFF
TGTGCCAGCAGCCAAGACACAGGGGCCATGGGGGAGCTGTTTTTT
>TRBV7-2|NA|NA|TRBJ2-5
CASSFPGAETQYF
TGTGCCAGCAGCTTCCCGGGGGCTGAGACCCAGTACTTC
>TRBV7-6|NA|few|TRBJ2-3
CASSLGPTADTQYF
TGTGCCAGCAGCTTAGGACCCACCGCAGATACGCAGTATTTT
>TRBV4-2|TRBD2|few|TRBJ2-3
CASSPLGASGGPTDTQYF
TGTGCCAGCAGCCCTCTAGGAGCGAGCGGGGGCCCCACAGATACGCAGTATTTT
>TRBV4-3|TRBD1|NA|TRBJ2-3
CASSHRDRGPDTQYF
TGCGCCAGCAGCCACCGGGACAGGGGGCCAGATACGCAGTATTTT
>TRBV5-1|NA|NA|TRBJ2-6
CASRDISGANVLTF
TGCGCCAGCAGGGACATATCTGGGGCCAACGTCCTGACTTTC
>TRBV20-1|TRBD2|many|TRBJ2-1
CSARWGQRGAYNEQFF
TGCAGTGCTAGGTGGGGCCAGCGGGGGGCCTACAATGAGCAGTTCTTC
>TRBV9|NA|many|TRBJ1-1
CASSVGVDGGTEAFF
TGTGCCAGCAGCGTAGGGGTAGACGGCGGCACTGAAGCTTTCTTT
>TRBV5-1|TRBD2|few|TRBJ2-5
CASSGGVQETQYF
TGCGCCAGCAGCGGGGGGGTCCAAGAGACCCAGTACTTC
>TRBV5-1|NA|many|TRBJ2-5
CASSFEGRGEETQYF
TGCGCCAGCAGCTTTGAGGGGAGAGGGGAAGAGACCCAGTACTTC
>TRBV5-1|NA|few|TRBJ1-4
CASSPDGGRGEKLFF
TGCGCCAGCAGCCCAGACGGAGGCCGGGGTGAAAAACTGTTTTTT
>TRBV5-1|NA|few|TRBJ2-5
CASGPANQETQYF
TGCGCCAGCGGGCCAGCGAATCAAGAGACCCAGTACTTC
>TRBV5-1|TRBD2|few|TRBJ2-1
CASSLSLAGAAAEQFF
TGCGCCAGCAGCTTAAGTCTAGCGGGGGCCGCTGCTGAGCAGTTCTTC
>TRBV5-1|NA|many|TRBJ2-7
CASSLGGTTSYEQYF
TGCGCCAGCAGCTTGGGGGGGACAACCAGTTACGAGCAGTACTTC
>TRBV5-1|NA|NA|TRBJ2-3
CASSLAGQLPDTQYF
TGCGCCAGCAGCTTGGCGGGACAACTACCAGATACGCAGTATTTT
>TRBV3-1|TRBD1|NA|TRBJ1-1
CASMPWDRGPNTEAFF
TGTGCCAGCATGCCATGGGACAGAGGCCCTAACACTGAAGCTTTCTTT
>TRBV4-1|NA|few|TRBJ2-5
CASSGRTAQETQYF
TGCGCCAGCAGCGGCCGGACAGCCCAAGAGACCCAGTACTTC
>TRBV11-3|NA|NA|TRBJ2-2
CASSLTHSGAGELFF
TGTGCCAGCAGCTTAACCCATAGCGGTGCCGGGGAGCTGTTTTTT
>TRBV20-1|NA|NA|TRBJ2-2
CSATGSGELFF
TGCAGTGCTACAGGGTCCGGGGAGCTGTTTTTT
>TRBV24-1|TRBD2|few|TRBJ2-5
CATSDFLAGVETQYF
TGTGCCACCAGTGATTTCCTGGCGGGGGTGGAGACCCAGTACTTC
>TRBV9|TRBD1|NA|TRBJ1-2
CASSVGTGNYGYTF
TGTGCCAGCAGCGTTGGGACAGGGAACTATGGCTACACCTTC
>TRBV6-5|TRBD2|NA|TRBJ2-3
CASTRRGGITDTQYF
TGTGCCAGCACCCGCCGGGGGGGGATCACAGATACGCAGTATTTT
>TRBV7-2|NA|many|TRBJ2-3
CASSPGPVDTQYF
TGTGCCAGCAGCCCGGGCCCCGTGGATACGCAGTATTTT
>TRBV4-2|NA|few|TRBJ2-3
CASRDIGGLTDTQYF
TGTGCCAGCAGAGATATAGGGGGGCTCACAGATACGCAGTATTTT
>TRBV7-2|NA|NA|TRBJ2-3
CASSPQGTGGTDTQYF
TGTGCCAGCAGCCCCCAGGGTACCGGCGGAACAGATACGCAGTATTTT
>TRBV6-5|NA|NA|TRBJ1-2
CASRRATEVYYGYTF
TGTGCCAGCAGGAGGGCAACGGAAGTATACTATGGCTACACCTTC
>TRBV4-3|NA|NA|TRBJ1-3
CASSQDWVSVSGNTIYF
TGCGCCAGCAGCCAAGATTGGGTCAGTGTCTCTGGAAACACCATATATTTT
>TRBV19|NA|few|TRBJ1-1
CASSMRGRNTEAFF
TGTGCCAGTAGTATGAGGGGACGGAACACTGAAGCTTTCTTT
>TRBV18|NA|NA|TRBJ2-5
CASSPLVSVGSWETQYF
TGTGCCAGCTCACCACTTGTTTCCGTCGGGAGCTGGGAGACCCAGTACTTC
>TRBV4-3|NA|NA|TRBJ2-6
CASSRDPGANVLTF
TGCGCCAGCAGCAGGGACCCCGGGGCCAACGTCCTGACTTTC